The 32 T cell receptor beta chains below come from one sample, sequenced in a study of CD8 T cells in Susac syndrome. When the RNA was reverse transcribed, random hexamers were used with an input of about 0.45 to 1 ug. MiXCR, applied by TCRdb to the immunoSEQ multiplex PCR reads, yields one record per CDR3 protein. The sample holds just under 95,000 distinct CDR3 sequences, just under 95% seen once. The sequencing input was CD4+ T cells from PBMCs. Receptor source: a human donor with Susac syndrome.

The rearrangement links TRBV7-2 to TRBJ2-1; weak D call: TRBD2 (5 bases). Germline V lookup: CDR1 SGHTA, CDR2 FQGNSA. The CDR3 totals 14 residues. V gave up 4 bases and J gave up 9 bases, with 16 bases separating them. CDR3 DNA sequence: TGTGCCAGCAGCTCCCCCTTCCGGGGATTTGAGCAGTTCTTC. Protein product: CASSSPFRGFEQFF.

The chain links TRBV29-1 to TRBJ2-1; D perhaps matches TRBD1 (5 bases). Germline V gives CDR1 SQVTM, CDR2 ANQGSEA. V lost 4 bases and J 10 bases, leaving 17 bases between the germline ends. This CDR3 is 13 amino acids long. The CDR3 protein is CSVVGQGYGEQFF. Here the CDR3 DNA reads TGCAGCGTTGTGGGGCAGGGTTATGGAGAGCAGTTCTTC.

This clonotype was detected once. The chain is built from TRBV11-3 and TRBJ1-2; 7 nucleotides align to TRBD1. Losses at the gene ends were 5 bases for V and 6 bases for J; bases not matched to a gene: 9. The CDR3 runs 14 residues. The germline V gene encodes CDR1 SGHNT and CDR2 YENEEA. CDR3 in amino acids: CASSPGGTDHGYTF. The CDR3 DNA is TGTGCCAGCAGCCCGGGGGGGACAGACCATGGCTACACCTTC.

CDR3 bases: TGTGCCACCAGGGAATCGGCTTCCAATGAGCAGTTCTTC. Translation: CATRESASNEQFF. This sequence joins TRBV24-1 and TRBJ2-1; D gene unclear. This CDR3 region has 13 residues. Germline CDR1 and CDR2: KGHDR and SFDVKD. Trimming stripped 7 bases from V and 6 bases from J, with 12 bases between.

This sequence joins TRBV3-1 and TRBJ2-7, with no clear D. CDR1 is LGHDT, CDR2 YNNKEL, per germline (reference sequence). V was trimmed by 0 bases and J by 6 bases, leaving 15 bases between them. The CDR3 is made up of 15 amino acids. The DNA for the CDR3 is TGTGCCAGCAGCCAAGATACCGACATCGCAGGCGAGCAGTACTTC. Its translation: CASSQDTDIAGEQYF.

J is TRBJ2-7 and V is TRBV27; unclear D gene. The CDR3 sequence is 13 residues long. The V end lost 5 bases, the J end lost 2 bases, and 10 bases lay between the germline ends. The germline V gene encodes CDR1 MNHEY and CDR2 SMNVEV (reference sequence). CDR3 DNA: TGTGCCAGCAGTCCGGATATAACCTACGAGCAGTACTTC. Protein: CASSPDITYEQYF.

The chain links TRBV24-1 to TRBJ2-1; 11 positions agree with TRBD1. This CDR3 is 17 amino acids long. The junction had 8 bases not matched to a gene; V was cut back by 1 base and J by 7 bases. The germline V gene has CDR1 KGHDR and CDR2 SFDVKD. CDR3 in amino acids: CATSDFPGQGARNEQFF. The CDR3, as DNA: TGTGCCACCAGTGATTTTCCCGGACAGGGGGCGCGTAATGAGCAGTTCTTC.

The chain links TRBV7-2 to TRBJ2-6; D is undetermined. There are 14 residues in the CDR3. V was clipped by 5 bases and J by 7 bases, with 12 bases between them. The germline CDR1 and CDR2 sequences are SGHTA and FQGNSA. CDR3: CASSRGLRANVLTF. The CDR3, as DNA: TGTGCCAGCAGCCGTGGGTTGAGAGCCAACGTCCTGACTTTC. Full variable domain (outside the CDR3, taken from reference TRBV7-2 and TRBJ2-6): GAGVSQSPSNKVTEKGKDVELRCDPISGHTALYWYRQSLGQGLEFLIYFQGNSAPDKSGLPSDRFSAERTGGSVSTLTIQRTQQEDSAVYLCASSRGLRANVLTFGAGSRLTVL.

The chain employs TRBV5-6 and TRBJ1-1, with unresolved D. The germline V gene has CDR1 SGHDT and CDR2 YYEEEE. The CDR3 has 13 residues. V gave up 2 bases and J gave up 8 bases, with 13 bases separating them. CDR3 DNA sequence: TGTGCCAGCAGCTTTACGTTTAGCGGGGAAGCTTTCTTT. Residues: CASSFTFSGEAFF.

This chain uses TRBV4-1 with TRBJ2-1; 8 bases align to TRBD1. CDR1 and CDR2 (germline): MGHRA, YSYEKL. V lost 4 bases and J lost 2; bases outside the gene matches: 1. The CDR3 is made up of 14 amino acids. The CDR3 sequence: CASSPTGAYNEQFF. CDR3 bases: TGCGCCAGCAGCCCGACAGGGGCCTACAATGAGCAGTTCTTC.

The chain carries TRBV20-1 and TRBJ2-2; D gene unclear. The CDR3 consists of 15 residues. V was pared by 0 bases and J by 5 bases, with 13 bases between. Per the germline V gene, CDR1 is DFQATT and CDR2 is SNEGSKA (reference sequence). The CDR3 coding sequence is TGCAGTGCTAGAGACAGCCTAACCCGAACCGGGGAGCTGTTTTTT. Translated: CSARDSLTRTGELFF.

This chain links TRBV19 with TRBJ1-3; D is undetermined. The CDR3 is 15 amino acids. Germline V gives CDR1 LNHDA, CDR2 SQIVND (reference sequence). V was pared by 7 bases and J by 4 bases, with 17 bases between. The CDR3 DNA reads TGTGCCAGTACTACCATGCCGGTCTCAGGAAACACCATATATTTT. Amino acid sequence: CASTTMPVSGNTIYF. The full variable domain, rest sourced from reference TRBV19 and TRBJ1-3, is DGGITQSPKYLFRKEGQNVTLSCEQNLNHDAMYWYRQDPGQGLRLIYYSQIVNDFQKGDIAEGYSVSREKKESFPLTVTSAQKNPTAFYLCASTTMPVSGNTIYFGEGSWLTVV.

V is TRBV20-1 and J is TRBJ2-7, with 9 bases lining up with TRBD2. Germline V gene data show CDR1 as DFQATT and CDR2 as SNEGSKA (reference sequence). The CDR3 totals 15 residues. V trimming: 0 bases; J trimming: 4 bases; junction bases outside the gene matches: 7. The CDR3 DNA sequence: TGCAGTGCTAGAGATGGGCTAGCGGGGAGTTACGAGCAGTACTTC. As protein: CSARDGLAGSYEQYF.

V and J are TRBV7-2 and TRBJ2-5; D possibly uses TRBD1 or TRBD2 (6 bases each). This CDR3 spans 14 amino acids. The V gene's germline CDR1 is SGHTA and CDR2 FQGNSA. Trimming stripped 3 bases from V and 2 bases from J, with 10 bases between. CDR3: CASSLGGFQETQYF. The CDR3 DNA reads TGTGCCAGCAGCTTGGGGGGCTTTCAAGAGACCCAGTACTTC.

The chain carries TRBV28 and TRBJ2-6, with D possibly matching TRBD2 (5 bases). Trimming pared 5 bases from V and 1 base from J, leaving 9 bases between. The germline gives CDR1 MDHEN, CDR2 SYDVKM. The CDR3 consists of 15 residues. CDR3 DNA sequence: TGTGCCAGCAGTCTAGGACTGTCTGGGGCCAACGTCCTGACTTTC. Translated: CASSLGLSGANVLTF.

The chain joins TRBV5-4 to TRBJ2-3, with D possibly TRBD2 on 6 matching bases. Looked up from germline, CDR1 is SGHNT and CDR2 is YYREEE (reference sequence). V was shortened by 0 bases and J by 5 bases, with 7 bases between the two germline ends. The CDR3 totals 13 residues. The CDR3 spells CASSLAGVDTQYF. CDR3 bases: TGTGCCAGCAGCTTGGCGGGGGTAGATACGCAGTATTTT. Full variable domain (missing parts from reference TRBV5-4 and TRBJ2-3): ETGVTQSPTHLIKTRGQQVTLRCSSQSGHNTVSWYQQALGQGPQFIFQYYREEENGRGNFPPRFSGLQFPNYSSELNVNALELDDSALYLCASSLAGVDTQYFGPGTRLTVL.

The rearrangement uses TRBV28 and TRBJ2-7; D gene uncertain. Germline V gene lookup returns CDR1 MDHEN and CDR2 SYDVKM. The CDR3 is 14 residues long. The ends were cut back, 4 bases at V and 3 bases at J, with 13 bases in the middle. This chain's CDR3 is CASSSRLGSYEQYF. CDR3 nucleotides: TGTGCCAGCAGTTCGCGCCTCGGCAGCTACGAGCAGTACTTC.

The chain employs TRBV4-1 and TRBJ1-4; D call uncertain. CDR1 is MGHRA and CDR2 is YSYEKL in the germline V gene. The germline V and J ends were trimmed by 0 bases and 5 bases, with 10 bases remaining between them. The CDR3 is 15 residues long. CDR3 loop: CASSQDQSKNEKLFF. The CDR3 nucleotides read TGCGCCAGCAGCCAAGATCAGTCGAAAAATGAAAAACTGTTTTTT.

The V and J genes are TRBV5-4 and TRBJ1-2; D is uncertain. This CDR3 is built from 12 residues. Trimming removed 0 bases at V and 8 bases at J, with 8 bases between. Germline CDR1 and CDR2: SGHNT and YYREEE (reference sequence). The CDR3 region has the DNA TGTGCCAGCAGCTTGGAGCCGGGGGGCTACACCTTC. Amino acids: CASSLEPGGYTF.

This CDR3 is CSVESDRGYNEQFF. Here the CDR3 DNA reads TGCAGCGTTGAGTCGGACAGGGGTTACAATGAGCAGTTCTTC. The gene calls are TRBV29-1 and TRBJ2-1, with 9 bases that match TRBD1. CDR1 and CDR2 from the germline V gene are SQVTM and ANQGSEA. The CDR3 sequence is 14 residues long. Trimming at V came to 3 bases and at J to 4 bases, leaving 4 bases not matched to a gene.

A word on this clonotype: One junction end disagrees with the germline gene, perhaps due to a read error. The CDR3 nucleotides are TGCGCCAGCAGGCAATGGGGGATCTGCGGGGAGTTGAACACTGAAGCTTTCTTT. Its translation: CASRQWGICGELNTEAFF. This chain connects TRBV23-1 to TRBJ1-1; D possibly corresponds to TRBD1 (5 bases). TRBV23-1 is designated an ORF whose function remains uncertain. The CDR3 runs to 18 residues.

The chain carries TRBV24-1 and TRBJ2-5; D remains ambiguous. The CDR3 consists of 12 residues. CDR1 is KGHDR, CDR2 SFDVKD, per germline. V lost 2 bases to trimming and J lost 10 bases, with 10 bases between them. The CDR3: CATSDSGGVQYF. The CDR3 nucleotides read TGTGCCACCAGTGATTCCGGTGGTGTCCAGTACTTC.

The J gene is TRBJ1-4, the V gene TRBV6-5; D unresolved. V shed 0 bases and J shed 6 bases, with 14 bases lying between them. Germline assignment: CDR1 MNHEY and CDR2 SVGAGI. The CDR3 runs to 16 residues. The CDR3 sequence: CASSYSKFQADEKLFF. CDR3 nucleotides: TGTGCCAGCAGTTACTCGAAGTTTCAGGCGGATGAAAAACTGTTTTTT.

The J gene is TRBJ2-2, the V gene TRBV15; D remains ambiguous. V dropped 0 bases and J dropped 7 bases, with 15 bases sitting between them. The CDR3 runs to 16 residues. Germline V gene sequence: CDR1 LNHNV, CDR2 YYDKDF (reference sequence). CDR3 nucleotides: TGTGCCACCAGCAGAGACCCGTCAGTAAGAGGCGGGGAGCTGTTTTTT. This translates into CATSRDPSVRGGELFF.

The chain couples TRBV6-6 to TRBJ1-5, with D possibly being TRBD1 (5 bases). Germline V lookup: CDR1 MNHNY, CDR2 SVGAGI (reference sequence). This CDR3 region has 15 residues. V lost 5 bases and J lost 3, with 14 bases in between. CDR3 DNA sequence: TGTGCCAGCAGTACCCTGGGGCGGACCAATCAGCCCCAGCATTTT. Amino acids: CASSTLGRTNQPQHF.

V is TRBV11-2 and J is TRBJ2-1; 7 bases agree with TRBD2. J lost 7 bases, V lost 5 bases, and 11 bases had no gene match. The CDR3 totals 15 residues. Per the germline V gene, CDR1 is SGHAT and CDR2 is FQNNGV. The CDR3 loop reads CASSAFGRGRNEQFF. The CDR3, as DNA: TGTGCCAGCAGCGCTTTTGGGAGGGGCAGGAATGAGCAGTTCTTC.

The CDR3 spells CASKTRTDTQYF. Written as DNA, the CDR3 is TGTGCCAGCAAGACCCGCACAGATACGCAGTATTTT. The chain joins TRBV28 to TRBJ2-3; no firm D call. The CDR3 has 12 residues. Germline CDR1 and CDR2: MDHEN and SYDVKM. With 7 bases removed from V and 1 base from J, the gap between germline ends came to 6 bases.

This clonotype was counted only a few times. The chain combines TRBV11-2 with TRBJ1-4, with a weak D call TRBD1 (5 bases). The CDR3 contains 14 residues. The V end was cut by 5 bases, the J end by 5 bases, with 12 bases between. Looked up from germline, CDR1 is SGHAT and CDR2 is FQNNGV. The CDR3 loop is CASSKGSGNEKLFF. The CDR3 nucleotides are TGTGCCAGCAGCAAGGGGTCGGGGAATGAAAAACTGTTTTTT.

For the CDR3, the DNA is TGTGCCAGCAGCCTGACTAGCGGGGGGGCCAATGAGCAGTTCTTC. This codes for CASSLTSGGANEQFF. This chain links TRBV12-3 or TRBV12-4 with TRBJ2-1, with TRBD2 identical over 14 bases. This CDR3 is 15 amino acids long. The trim removed 6 bases at V and 6 bases at J, leaving 4 bases unmatched.

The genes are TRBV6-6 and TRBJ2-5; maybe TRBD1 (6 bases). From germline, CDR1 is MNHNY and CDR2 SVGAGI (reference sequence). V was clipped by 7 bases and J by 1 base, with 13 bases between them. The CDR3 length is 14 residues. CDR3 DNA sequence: TGTGCCAGCACCGACCGACAGGTCCAAGAGACCCAGTACTTC. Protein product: CASTDRQVQETQYF.

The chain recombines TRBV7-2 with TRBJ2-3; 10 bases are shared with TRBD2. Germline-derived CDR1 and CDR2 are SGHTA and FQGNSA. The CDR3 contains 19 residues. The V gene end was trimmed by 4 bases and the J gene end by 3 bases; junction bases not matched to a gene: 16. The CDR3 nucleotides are TGTGCCAGCAGCTCCTTTAGCCGGCTAGCGGGGGCCTCAACAGATACGCAGTATTTT. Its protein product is CASSSFSRLAGASTDTQYF.

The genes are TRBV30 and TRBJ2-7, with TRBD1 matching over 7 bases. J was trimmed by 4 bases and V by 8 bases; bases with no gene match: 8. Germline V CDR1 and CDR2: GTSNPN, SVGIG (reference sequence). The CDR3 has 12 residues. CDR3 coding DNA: TGTGCCCGACGACAGGGTCAATACGAGCAGTACTTC. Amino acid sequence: CARRQGQYEQYF.